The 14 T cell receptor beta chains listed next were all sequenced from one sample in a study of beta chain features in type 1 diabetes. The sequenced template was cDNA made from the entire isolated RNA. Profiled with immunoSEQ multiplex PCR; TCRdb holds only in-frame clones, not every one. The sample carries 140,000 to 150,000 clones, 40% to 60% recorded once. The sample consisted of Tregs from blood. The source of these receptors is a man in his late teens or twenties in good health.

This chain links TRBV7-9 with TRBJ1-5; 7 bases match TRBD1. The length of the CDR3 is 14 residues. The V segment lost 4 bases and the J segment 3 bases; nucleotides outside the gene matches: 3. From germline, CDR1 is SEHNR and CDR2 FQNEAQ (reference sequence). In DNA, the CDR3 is TGTGCCAGCAGCTCGGGACAGTTCAATCAGCCCCAGCATTTT. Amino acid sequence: CASSSGQFNQPQHF.

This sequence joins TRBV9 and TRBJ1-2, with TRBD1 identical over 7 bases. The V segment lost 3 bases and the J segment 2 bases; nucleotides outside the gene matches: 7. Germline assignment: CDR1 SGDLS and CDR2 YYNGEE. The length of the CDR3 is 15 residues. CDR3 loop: CASSAHRGRNYGYTF. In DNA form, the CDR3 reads TGTGCCAGCAGCGCCCACAGGGGCCGAAACTATGGCTACACCTTC.

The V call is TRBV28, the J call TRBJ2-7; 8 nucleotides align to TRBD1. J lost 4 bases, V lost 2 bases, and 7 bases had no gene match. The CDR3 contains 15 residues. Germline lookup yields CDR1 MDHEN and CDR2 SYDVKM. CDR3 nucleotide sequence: TGTGCCAGCAGTTTACCCTACAGGGGGACGTACGAGCAGTACTTC. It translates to CASSLPYRGTYEQYF.

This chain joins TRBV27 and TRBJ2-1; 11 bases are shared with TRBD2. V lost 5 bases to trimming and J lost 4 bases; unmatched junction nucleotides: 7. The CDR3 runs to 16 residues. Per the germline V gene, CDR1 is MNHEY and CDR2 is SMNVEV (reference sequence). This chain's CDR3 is CASSPFPSGGYNEQFF. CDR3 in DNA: TGTGCCAGCAGTCCCTTCCCTAGCGGGGGGTACAATGAGCAGTTCTTC.

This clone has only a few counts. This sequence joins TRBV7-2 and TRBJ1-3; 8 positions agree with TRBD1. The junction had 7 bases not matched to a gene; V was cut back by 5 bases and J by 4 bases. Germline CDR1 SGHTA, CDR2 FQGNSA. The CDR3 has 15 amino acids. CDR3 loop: CASSRDRLSGNTIYF. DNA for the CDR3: TGTGCCAGCAGCAGGGACAGGTTGTCGGGAAACACCATATATTTT.

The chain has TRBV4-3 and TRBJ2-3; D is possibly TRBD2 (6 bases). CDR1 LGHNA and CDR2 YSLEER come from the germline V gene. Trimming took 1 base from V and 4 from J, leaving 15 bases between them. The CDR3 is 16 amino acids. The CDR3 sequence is CASSQGSGSGADTQYF. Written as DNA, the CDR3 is TGCGCCAGCAGCCAAGGCTCCGGTTCGGGGGCAGATACGCAGTATTTT.

CDR3 sequence: CASGSGDTGELFF. The CDR3 nucleotides are TGTGCCAGCGGATCAGGGGACACCGGGGAGCTGTTTTTT. The rearrangement joins TRBV6-6 to TRBJ2-2, with TRBD1 as a possible D gene (6 bases). The CDR3 is 13 amino acids. V dropped 8 bases and J dropped 3 bases, with 10 bases sitting between them. Germline V gene lookup returns CDR1 MNHNY and CDR2 SVGAGI (reference sequence).

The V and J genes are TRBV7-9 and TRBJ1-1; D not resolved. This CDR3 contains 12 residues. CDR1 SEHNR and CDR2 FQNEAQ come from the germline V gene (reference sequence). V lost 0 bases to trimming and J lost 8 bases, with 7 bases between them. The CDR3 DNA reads TGTGCCAGCAGCTTAGCATCCCTGGAAGCTTTCTTT. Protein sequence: CASSLASLEAFF.

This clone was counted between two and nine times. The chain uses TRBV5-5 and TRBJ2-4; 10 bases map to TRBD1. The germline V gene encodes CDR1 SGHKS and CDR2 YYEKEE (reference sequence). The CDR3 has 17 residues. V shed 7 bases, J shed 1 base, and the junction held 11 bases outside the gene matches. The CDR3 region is CASSRGQGLSAKNIQYF. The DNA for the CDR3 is TGTGCCAGCTCTAGGGGACAGGGGTTGTCGGCCAAAAACATTCAGTACTTC.

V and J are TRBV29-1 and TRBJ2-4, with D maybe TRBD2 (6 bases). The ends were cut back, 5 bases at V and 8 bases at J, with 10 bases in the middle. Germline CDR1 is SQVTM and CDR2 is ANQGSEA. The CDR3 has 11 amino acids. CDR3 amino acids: CSVLSGDIQYF. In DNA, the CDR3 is TGCAGCGTTCTATCGGGAGACATTCAGTACTTC.

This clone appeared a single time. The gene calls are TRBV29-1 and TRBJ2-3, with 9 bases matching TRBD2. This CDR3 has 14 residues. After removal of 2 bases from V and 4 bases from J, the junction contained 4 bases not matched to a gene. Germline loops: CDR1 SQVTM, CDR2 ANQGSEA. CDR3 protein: CSVESGGGADTQYF. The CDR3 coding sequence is TGCAGCGTTGAATCGGGCGGGGGGGCAGATACGCAGTATTTT.

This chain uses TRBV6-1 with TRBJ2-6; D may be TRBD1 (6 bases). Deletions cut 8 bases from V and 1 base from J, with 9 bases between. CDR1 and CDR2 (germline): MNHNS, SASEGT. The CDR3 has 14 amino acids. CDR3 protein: CASEGGSGANVLTF. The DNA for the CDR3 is TGTGCCAGCGAAGGGGGTTCTGGGGCCAACGTCCTGACTTTC.

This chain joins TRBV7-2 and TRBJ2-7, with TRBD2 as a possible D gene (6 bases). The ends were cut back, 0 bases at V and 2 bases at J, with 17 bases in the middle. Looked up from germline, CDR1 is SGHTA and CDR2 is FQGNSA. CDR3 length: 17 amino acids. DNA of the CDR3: TGTGCCAGCAGCTTAGCCACGGGAGCAAGAGGGGCCTACGAGCAGTACTTC. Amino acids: CASSLATGARGAYEQYF.

The CDR3 DNA sequence: TGTGCCAGCAGCCCAGTTAGCGGGAGCTACAATGAGCAGTTCTTC. Translation: CASSPVSGSYNEQFF. The chain has TRBV7-6 and TRBJ2-1, with 9 nucleotides matching TRBD2. The CDR3 sequence is 15 residues long. V gave up 5 bases and J gave up 3 bases; unmatched junction bases: 5. The germline V gene encodes CDR1 SGHVS and CDR2 FNYEAQ.